This paragraph covers one T cell receptor (beta chain) sequence. Its antigen remains unknown. Making the TCR beta libraries involved quantitative 5'-RACE with molecular barcodes. From the 5' RACE reads, TCRdb called clonotypes with MiXCR, one entry per CDR3 protein. The table shows 650,000 to 800,000 distinct CDR3 sequences, with 15% to 20% occurring only once. The sample belongs to a study of CD8 T cells in ankylosing spondylitis. Findings of the study overall: Reportedly, matched ankylosing spondylitis synovial fluid was significantly enriched for disease-linked clones. Disease-linked clones had a CD8+ phenotype and relatively low frequency in peripheral blood. A TCR beta motif of roughly 8 highly homologous variants seemed to mark ankylosing spondylitis blood. Both synovial fluid and blood in reactive arthritis had previously been reported to carry some motif variants.

The germline V gene has CDR1 SQVTM and CDR2 ANQGSEA. This CDR3 spans 13 amino acids. V lost 2 bases to trimming and J lost 0 bases, with 7 bases between them. This TCR was recovered from a male donor with ankylosing spondylitis. The sequencing input was blood, either unsorted or a sorted T cell fraction (not recorded which). The chain combines TRBV29-1 with TRBJ2-5, with D unclear. CDR3: CSVEPPNQETQYF. The CDR3 bases are TGCAGCGTTGAACCCCCTAACCAAGAGACCCAGTACTTC.